Sequencing of this TCR beta chain was carried out in a study of T cells in tuberculosis (dated by TCRdb to the late 2010s). About the full investigation: To characterize T cells specific for the mycobacterial lipid antigen glucose monomycolate (GMM), the study used CD1B tetramers together with high-throughput TCR immunosequencing. IGRA-negative adolescents, IGRA-positive adolescents with latent tuberculosis and adults with active tuberculosis, around nine per group, were compared in a South African clinical cohort.

At study entry, a tuberculin skin test and the QuantiFERON-TB GOLD In-Tube IGRA were used to screen adolescents for latent tuberculosis infection. Unsorted cryopreserved PBMC were immunosequenced, covering on average around 100,000 T cells per clinical donor. Eleven high schools in the Worcester region of the Western Cape, South Africa, served as enrollment sites for adolescents aged 12 to 18 years. About ten M. tuberculosis-infected adolescents and roughly ten uninfected adolescents, matched for age and sex, were selected. Adolescent PBMC were isolated from freshly drawn heparinized blood by density centrifugation and cryopreserved. TCR libraries were generated with the immunoSEQ multiplex PCR assay, using TCR-beta and/or TCR-alpha/delta assays for each sample. The amplified TCR libraries were sequenced using the Illumina high-throughput platform. The study's processing was this. Clustering and dimensionality reduction were performed using pairwise TCRdist distances among GMM-specific receptors from ex vivo sorted or in vitro expanded T cells. The score assigned to each clinical repertoire was mean NN-distance, meaning the average TCRdist to the nearest 10% of tetramer-positive reference sequences. GEM TCR motif frequency was computed as the fraction of unique TCRs matching known GEM sequences by V/J usage and CDR3 length. Active tuberculosis was classified by linear discriminant analysis with leave-one-out cross-validation, implemented in scikit-learn. Entries here come from immuneACCESS through TCRdb and include only in-frame sequences with V and J called. Some clones fail to appear in such tables; in the studies checked, an unresolved V gene covers under half of the shortfall, and the cause of the remainder is unknown. V, J and clone size are those of that table, while D and trimming were read from the DNA. The sample includes over 20,000 clones, with around 97% observed a single time. Of the sample, approximately 6.2% falls within the top ten clones.

Results the study describes overall, beyond this receptor: Compared with IGRA-negative controls, TCR-alpha repertoires from active tuberculosis had smaller mean NN-distances to GMM-specific TCRs, which suggests that these TCRs underwent clonal expansion. Shorter CDR3-alpha lengths in active tuberculosis patients partly drove the smaller NN-distances, and the TCR-beta difference was not statistically significant. Clinical samples were selected based on which cryopreserved specimens were available, and the active tuberculosis cases were adults whereas the controls were adolescents. An accuracy of more than 80% (AUROC about 0.9) was reached by a classifier using the diverse GMM-specific repertoire, compared with around 68% accuracy when GEM motif frequencies were used.

V is cut by 3 bases and J by 5 bases, and the space between the germline ends is 10 bases. The CDR3, from cysteine to phenylalanine, totals 14 residues. The kept DNA is CDR3 alone, 42 bases in frame from the first base. CDR1 and CDR2 are read off the germline V gene as SGHVS and FQNEAQ. A note on this clone: This receptor's antigen is unknown. No base qualities exist here, and no much larger clone lies one base off it.

This TCR was recovered from a donor aged 10-29 years with latent tuberculosis or without tuberculosis infection. Sequenced input: PBMCs. Recombination joined TRBV7-8 with TRBJ2-2; TRBD2 is a weak D gene call, 5 bases matching. The CDR3 corresponds to CASSLLDWTGELFF. The sequenced DNA: TGTGCCAGCAGCTTGTTGGACTGGACCGGGGAGCTGTTTTTT.